The T cell receptor beta chain under discussion was sequenced for a study of T cells in Graves' hyperthyroidism and ophthalmopathy. Overall study results and limits: Researchers found most expanded thyroid clonotypes above 0.001 in blood as well. The model predicted ophthalmopathy a median around 6.5 months before onset.

This clonotype was counted many times. Its antigen is not identified. Patients aged 18 to 65 had newly diagnosed hyperthyroidism that had lasted under 2 months. From germline, CDR1 is LNHNV and CDR2 YYDKDF (reference sequence). This CDR3 spans 15 amino acids. Trimming took off 1 base at V and 0 bases at J, with 7 bases between the two ends. RNA transcripts yielded amplified TCR beta CDR3 regions. The TCR CDR3 first-round RT-PCR relied on the HTBI primer set. A single record per CDR3 protein comes from TCRdb applying MiXCR to the multiplex PCR reads. The table lists 450,000 to 600,000 distinct CDR3 sequences, 14% of them singletons.

This sequence was found in a woman between 40 and 55 years old with Graves' hyperthyroidism. The chain joins TRBV15 to TRBJ2-1; D not resolved. Sequenced input: blood. DNA of the CDR3: TGTGCCACCAGCAGAGGGGTAGACTCCTACAATGAGCAGTTCTTC. This translates into CATSRGVDSYNEQFF.